This TCR beta chain was obtained from a study of response to subunit inactivated influenza vaccine. Worth noting for this clonotype: Its specificity is not known.

Overall study results and limits: Only a handful of new T cells, the authors suggested, are recruited with each seasonal influenza vaccination.

TCRdb re-called the RT-PCR reads with MiXCR, one entry per CDR3 protein. The data show just over 300,000 distinct CDR3 sequences, with around 22% seen just once and 10% held by the top ten. The CDR3 spans 15 residues. Per germline, CDR1 ENHRY and CDR2 SYGVKD. V lost 3 bases and J 1 base, leaving 10 bases between the germline ends. The specimen was PBMCs from blood, collected around 22 months after vaccination. This TCR came from a man aged 50 to 69 who received an inactivated influenza vaccine. This chain uses TRBV10-3 with TRBJ2-1; D may be TRBD1 (6 bases). The CDR3 protein is CAISESGASYNEQFF. CDR3 nucleotides: TGTGCCATCAGTGAATCAGGGGCGTCCTACAATGAGCAGTTCTTC.